This T cell receptor beta chain was retrieved from a study of T cell repertoires in cytomegalovirus infection. As for the study in general: TCR beta signatures that were public indicated CMV infection and matching HLA type. Study observations and caveats: Totalled public TCR beta family frequency picked out people who carried CMV plus the relevant HLA. What dominated the ex vivo response were HLA-C-restricted CMV-specific TCR beta clonotypes.

With regard to this clonotype: Antigen: not known.

TCRdb recomputed calls from the reads with MiXCR, one row per CDR3 protein. The sample lists about 60,000 distinct CDR3 sequences; 15% to 25% were seen once. There are 15 residues in the CDR3. Trimming removed 4 bases from V and 2 bases from J, with 13 bases in between. Germline V CDR1 and CDR2: MNHEY, SVGAGI. The sequence derives from a human donor in good health (CMV status not recorded). Some clones in this sample may be carry-over from other donors' samples. The material was CD8+ T cells from cultured PBMCs, obtained from culture after CMV antigen stimulation. The chain employs TRBV6-5 and TRBJ2-3; no firm D call. The CDR3 DNA reads TGTGCCAGCAGTTGGGTCGCAGGACCCACAGATACGCAGTATTTT. Its translation is CASSWVAGPTDTQYF.